This TCR beta chain was sequenced for a study of PD-1 blockade in mismatch repair-deficient tumors. Study background: All were previously treated, progressing patients with eleven to twelve mismatch repair-deficient cancer types.

Findings and limits, study-wide: Rapid post-treatment expansion, then contraction, generally preceding radiologic response, marked tumor-resident clones.

Only in-frame clones appear in the TCRdb table, and some are missing; sequencing was by immunoSEQ multiplex PCR. This sample has tens of thousands of clones; about 91% occur once, and the top ten carry around 13%. All patients were mismatch repair deficient, assessed by either PCR or immunohistochemistry. Three pembrolizumab responders had their TCRs sequenced. As to this clone: Its antigen is unidentified.

Unmatched junction bases numbered 9, after V lost 1 base and J lost 5 bases. Germline lookup yields CDR1 LNHDA and CDR2 SQIVND (reference sequence). CDR3 length: 18 amino acids. V gene TRBV19 combines with J gene TRBJ2-2, with TRBD1 matching over 11 bases. The clonotype was recovered from an adult with mismatch repair-deficient cancer. The sequencing used peripheral blood, collected 52 weeks after starting pembrolizumab. CDR3 region: CASSIGAGQGGLTGELFF. CDR3 coding DNA: TGTGCCAGTAGTATAGGAGCGGGACAGGGGGGACTAACCGGGGAGCTGTTTTTT.